One sample yielded the 28 T cell receptor beta chains listed below, sequenced in a study of regulatory T cells in long-lasting Graves disease (dated by TCRdb to 2020 to 2022). Receptor libraries were prepared by multiplex PCR. The run used an Illumina HiSeq 4000. CDR3 regions were amplified by Arm-PCR with iRepertoire HTBI primers to construct TCR beta libraries. In-frame beta chains were kept once TCRdb had trimmed the public reads at Q25 with fastp and called clones with MiXCR. Here each entry gathers all rows of one CDR3 protein and keeps the most common genes and DNA. In this sample the table shows 560,000 or so distinct CDR3 sequences, about 16% of which occur a single time. In total, the top ten clones hold about 12% of the sample. What this sample's time point label stands for: newly diagnosed GD, antithyroid drugs for less than 3 months. For both TCR sequencing and RNA sequencing, RNA was extracted from PBMCs in TRIzol.

Separately, the same data were catalogued under a study of T cells in Graves' hyperthyroidism and ophthalmopathy.

The sample in question was peripheral blood mononuclear cells (PBMCs), obtained at new diagnosis, from a patient treated with antithyroid drugs. The source is a man between 18 and 29 years old with Graves disease. Donor details come from another sample of the same person, matched by shared clones.

V usage is TRBV12-3 or TRBV12-4 and J usage is TRBJ2-7, with D uncertain. Trimming took off 5 bases at V and 0 bases at J, with 11 bases between the two ends. The CDR3 contains 14 residues. The CDR3 coding sequence is TGTGCCAGCAGTCTTATGCTCCACTCCTACGAGCAGTACTTC. Protein sequence: CASSLMLHSYEQYF.

Many counts were recorded for this clonotype. The chain has TRBV29-1 and TRBJ2-7; D is unresolved. The CDR3 runs 14 residues. The ends were cut back, 0 bases at V and 5 bases at J, with 14 bases in the middle. Germline CDR1 reads SQVTM; CDR2 reads ANQGSEA. CDR3 in DNA: TGCAGCGTTGAAGATCGTAGCTTGTCCCACGAGCAGTACTTC. Translation gives CSVEDRSLSHEQYF.

This clonotype was counted between two and nine times. V is TRBV7-9 and J is TRBJ1-5, with D perhaps matching TRBD1 (5 bases). The CDR3 is 17 residues long. The germline CDR1 and CDR2 sequences are SEHNR and FQNEAQ (reference sequence). Trimming removed 2 bases from V and 8 bases from J, with 22 bases in between. This CDR3 reads CASSLLLKVGRGEPQHF. In DNA form, the CDR3 reads TGTGCCAGCAGCTTACTCCTTAAGGTGGGCCGAGGGGAGCCCCAGCATTTT. The whole variable domain, filled in from reference TRBV7-9 and TRBJ1-5, reads DTGVSQNPRHKITKRGQNVTFRCDPISEHNRLYWYRQTLGQGPEFLTYFQNEAQLEKSRLLSDRFSAERPKGSFSTLEIQRTEQGDSAMYLCASSLLLKVGRGEPQHFGDGTRLSIL.

This clonotype was recorded at least ten times. J is TRBJ2-3 and V is TRBV11-2, with a tentative D call TRBD2 (6 bases). CDR1 SGHAT and CDR2 FQNNGV come from the germline V gene. V was cut by 5 bases and J by 8 bases, with 11 bases left in between. CDR3 length: 12 residues. In nucleotides, the CDR3 is TGTGCCAGCAGCCCTCGGGGGAGTACGCAGTATTTT. Translated, it gives CASSPRGSTQYF.

This clonotype was detected ten times or more. The genes are TRBV28 and TRBJ2-7; no definite D call. Germline V gives CDR1 MDHEN, CDR2 SYDVKM. V was clipped by 7 bases and J by 4 bases, with 14 bases between them. CDR3 size: 13 residues. The CDR3 here is CASTPAANYEQYF. The CDR3 nucleotides read TGTGCCAGCACTCCCGCGGCAAATTACGAGCAGTACTTC.

At least ten counts were recorded for this clonotype. The rearrangement uses TRBV12-3 or TRBV12-4 and TRBJ2-7; no firm D call. CDR3 length: 16 residues. Trimming took off 5 bases at V and 0 bases at J, with 17 bases between the two ends. CDR3: CASSPLAAIYSYEQYF. Written as DNA, the CDR3 is TGTGCCAGCAGTCCCCTCGCGGCGATCTACTCCTACGAGCAGTACTTC.

The CDR3 DNA is TGTGCCACCAAGCTACTAGAAAAAGGGATGGGGCAGTACTTC. Its translation is CATKLLEKGMGQYF. The chain couples TRBV7-2 to TRBJ2-7; a weak D match, TRBD2 (5 bases). Germline lookup yields CDR1 SGHTA and CDR2 FQGNSA. CDR3 length equals 14 residues. V shed 10 bases and J shed 9 bases, with 25 bases lying between them.

This clonotype came up a few times. The chain employs TRBV5-1 and TRBJ2-7; 8 bases are a match to TRBD2. CDR1 SGHRS and CDR2 YFSETQ come from the germline V gene. This CDR3 has 15 amino acids. V was clipped by 0 bases and J by 6 bases; unmatched bases: 8. The CDR3 is CASSLGRLASTEQYF. Here the CDR3 DNA reads TGCGCCAGCAGCTTGGGCAGACTAGCGAGCACCGAGCAGTACTTC.

The sample holds a few counts of this clonotype. This chain joins TRBV10-3 and TRBJ1-1; TRBD1 matches at 8 bases. The CDR3 is made up of 14 amino acids. In germline, CDR1 is ENHRY, CDR2 SYGVKD. The V gene end was trimmed by 2 bases and the J gene end by 5 bases; junction bases not matched to a gene: 4. CDR3 sequence reads: CAISETGGDTEAFF. The CDR3 region has the DNA TGTGCCATCAGTGAGACAGGGGGTGATACTGAAGCTTTCTTT.

There are a few counts of this clonotype. The chain links TRBV27 to TRBJ2-7; D gene ambiguous. V gave up 2 bases and J gave up 7 bases, with 12 bases separating them. From germline, CDR1 is MNHEY and CDR2 SMNVEV (reference sequence). The CDR3 consists of 13 residues. The DNA for the CDR3 is TGTGCCAGCAGTTTAGGGCTAGGCTTAGAGCAGTACTTC. Its translation is CASSLGLGLEQYF.

This clonotype was detected many times. This chain joins TRBV19 and TRBJ2-7; D is unclear. Per germline, CDR1 LNHDA and CDR2 SQIVND (reference sequence). The CDR3 spans 15 residues. Trimming took off 3 bases at V and 2 bases at J, with 14 bases between the two ends. DNA for the CDR3: TGTGCCAGTAGTATGGGAAGGTTTTCGACCTACGAGCAGTACTTC. This gives the protein CASSMGRFSTYEQYF.

The V and J genes are TRBV14 and TRBJ1-1; D gene unclear. Trimming took off 4 bases at V and 0 bases at J, with 15 bases between the two ends. The CDR3 runs to 16 residues. Germline-derived CDR1 and CDR2 are SGHDN and FVKESK. This CDR3 reads CASSPDIGVVNTEAFF. Written as DNA, the CDR3 is TGTGCCAGCAGCCCCGATATTGGGGTGGTGAACACTGAAGCTTTCTTT.

This clonotype has ten or more counts. This chain links TRBV7-2 with TRBJ2-3, with TRBD2 matching 7 bases. The V gene end was trimmed by 5 bases and the J gene end by 1 base; junction bases not matched to a gene: 6. The germline gives CDR1 SGHTA, CDR2 FQGNSA. CDR3 length: 15 residues. The CDR3 loop reads CASSATSFGTDTQYF. CDR3 bases: TGTGCCAGCAGCGCGACTAGCTTTGGCACAGATACGCAGTATTTT.

This clonotype was picked up many times. This sequence joins TRBV11-2 and TRBJ2-3; D may be TRBD2 (6 bases). Between the trimmed V and J ends, which lost 3 bases and 10 bases, there was a span of 17 bases. CDR1 is SGHAT, CDR2 FQNNGV, per germline. There are 14 residues in the CDR3. DNA of the CDR3: TGTGCCAGCAGCTTGGGACGGGAGAGAAGTGCGCAGTATTTT. This codes for CASSLGRERSAQYF.

This clonotype appeared a few times. This rearrangement joins TRBV20-1 to TRBJ1-1, with D unresolved. This CDR3 spans 13 amino acids. V was pared by 1 base and J by 2 bases, with 8 bases between. The germline V gene encodes CDR1 DFQATT and CDR2 SNEGSKA (reference sequence). The CDR3 sequence is CSARVARNTEAFF. CDR3 DNA sequence: TGCAGTGCTAGAGTGGCCCGTAACACTGAAGCTTTCTTT.

Only a few counts were recorded for this clonotype. This CDR3 is CASSTKPGTTYEQYF. As DNA, the CDR3 is TGTGCCAGCAGTACAAAACCCGGGACTACCTACGAGCAGTACTTC. This chain links TRBV6-1 with TRBJ2-7; 7 nucleotides match TRBD2. With 5 bases clipped from V and 2 bases from J, the junction kept 9 bases outside the gene matches. CDR3 length: 15 residues. Germline values: CDR1 MNHNS, CDR2 SASEGT.

The chain is built from TRBV20-1 and TRBJ2-7; 8 bases align to TRBD2. The J segment lost 2 bases and the V segment lost 1 base, leaving 16 bases of the junction unmatched. This CDR3 spans 18 amino acids. The germline V gene has CDR1 DFQATT and CDR2 SNEGSKA (reference sequence). The CDR3 region is CSARGGGNVSGTPYEQYF. The CDR3, as DNA: TGCAGTGCTAGAGGAGGGGGGAATGTTAGCGGGACCCCCTACGAGCAGTACTTC.

This clonotype showed up many times. V gene TRBV27 combines with J gene TRBJ2-7, with a tentative D call TRBD2 (6 bases). Trimming shortened V by 5 bases and J by 2 bases, and 16 bases separated the two germline ends. This CDR3 region has 15 residues. The germline gives CDR1 MNHEY, CDR2 SMNVEV (reference sequence). CDR3 DNA sequence: TGTGCCAGCAGTCCTTACGGGAGTGGGACCTACGAGCAGTACTTC. It translates to CASSPYGSGTYEQYF.

Only a few counts were recorded for this clonotype. The rearrangement joins TRBV30 to TRBJ2-5; unclear D gene. In germline, CDR1 is GTSNPN, CDR2 SVGIG (reference sequence). With 0 bases removed from V and 5 bases from J, the gap between germline ends came to 7 bases. The CDR3 length is 12 residues. The DNA of the CDR3 is TGTGCCTGGAGTGTACTCCGGGAGACCCAGTACTTC. Encoded protein: CAWSVLRETQYF. Based on the CDR3 plus reference TRBV30 and TRBJ2-5, the full variable domain is SQTIHQWPATLVQPVGSPLSLECTVEGTSNPNLYWYRQAAGRGLQLLFYSVGIGQISSEVPQNLSASRPQDRQFILSSKKLLLSDSGFYLCAWSVLRETQYFGPGTRLLVL.

This clonotype has ten or more counts. The chain carries TRBV3-1 and TRBJ1-1; D call uncertain. The germline V gene encodes CDR1 LGHDT and CDR2 YNNKEL (reference sequence). This CDR3 contains 16 residues. The V end lost 1 base, the J end lost 2 bases, and 14 bases lay between the germline ends. In DNA, the CDR3 is TGTGCCAGCAGCCAAGGGCATACCAACTTCAACACTGAAGCTTTCTTT. Amino acids: CASSQGHTNFNTEAFF.

The rearrangement links TRBV20-1 to TRBJ2-3; TRBD2 agrees at 12 bases. The CDR3 consists of 19 residues. The ends lost 0 bases at V and 0 bases at J; junction bases unmatched: 10. From germline, CDR1 is DFQATT and CDR2 SNEGSKA (reference sequence). Written as DNA, the CDR3 is TGCAGTGCTAGAGATTCCGGACTAGCGGGGACAGCTAGCACAGATACGCAGTATTTT. Translated, it gives CSARDSGLAGTASTDTQYF.

In its sample, this clonotype was seen many times. V and J are TRBV12-3 or TRBV12-4 and TRBJ1-4, with TRBD1 identical over 10 bases. J lost 6 bases, V lost 5 bases, and 9 bases had no gene match. The CDR3 is 16 residues long. The CDR3 nucleotides are TGTGCCAGCAGTCAGGACAGGGGGTGGTCGGATGAAAAACTGTTTTTT. It is translated as CASSQDRGWSDEKLFF.

This clonotype has a handful of counts. The chain couples TRBV20-1 to TRBJ2-1; D not certain. Germline V gives CDR1 DFQATT, CDR2 SNEGSKA (reference sequence). V was pared by 2 bases and J by 4 bases, with 15 bases between. The length of the CDR3 is 15 residues. This chain's CDR3 is CSARIGPPTYNEQFF. CDR3 in DNA: TGCAGTGCTAGAATAGGCCCCCCGACTTACAATGAGCAGTTCTTC.

The table lists this clonotype with many counts. This chain connects TRBV2 to TRBJ1-1, with D possibly matching TRBD1 (6 bases). Trimming pared 6 bases from V and 4 bases from J, leaving 15 bases between. Per germline, CDR1 SNHLY and CDR2 FYNNEI. The CDR3 runs 14 residues. CDR3 DNA: TGTGCCAGCAGATCAACAGGGCTGGCCACTGAAGCTTTCTTT. Its protein product is CASRSTGLATEAFF.

In its sample, this clonotype was seen many times. This chain uses TRBV6-5 with TRBJ2-7, with no clear D. CDR1 MNHEY and CDR2 SVGAGI come from the germline V gene. CDR3 length: 16 residues. Trimming shortened V by 0 bases and J by 4 bases, and 16 bases separated the two germline ends. Written as DNA, the CDR3 is TGTGCCAGCAGTTACTCAAAGAGAACAACCCTTTACGAGCAGTACTTC. Translating it yields CASSYSKRTTLYEQYF.

This clonotype was observed at least ten times. The rearrangement uses TRBV20-1 and TRBJ2-7; the D gene is possibly TRBD2 (7 bases). The germline V and J ends were trimmed by 6 bases and 3 bases, with 15 bases remaining between them. The germline CDR1 and CDR2 sequences are DFQATT and SNEGSKA (reference sequence). The CDR3 length is 13 residues. The CDR3: CSARGGGFYEQYF. The CDR3 DNA reads TGCAGTGCAAGGGGGGGGGGCTTCTACGAGCAGTACTTC.

The chain links TRBV6-5 to TRBJ2-1; 15 bases are shared with TRBD2. The V gene's germline CDR1 is MNHEY and CDR2 SVGAGI. With V trimmed by 4 bases and J by 9 bases, 4 bases remained unmatched. This CDR3 region has 15 residues. CDR3 nucleotide sequence: TGTGCCAGCAGTTCGGGACTAGCGGGAGGAGCTGAGCAGTTCTTC. This sequence encodes CASSSGLAGGAEQFF.

CDR3 sequence: CSARVLAGGEQFF. CDR3 sequence (DNA): TGCAGTGCTAGAGTACTAGCGGGGGGTGAGCAGTTCTTC. The V gene is TRBV20-1, the J gene TRBJ2-1; 12 bases are shared with TRBD2. With V trimmed by 1 base and J by 9 bases, 1 base remained unmatched. This CDR3 contains 13 residues. The germline gives CDR1 DFQATT, CDR2 SNEGSKA (reference sequence).